This TCR beta chain comes out of a study of cytomegalovirus exposure and HLA in healthy donors (dated by TCRdb to between 2016 and 2019). Looking at the study overall: In an earlier analysis of under 600 of the donors, less than 350 Gb of sequence data and about 110 million unique TCR beta sequences from about 179 million T cells were reported. An early release covering some 640 HLA-typed donors comprised approximately 290 gigabases of sequencing data and tens of millions of unique TCR sequences. The genetic ancestry cluster associated with self-reported Caucasian donors included 81% of the approximately 410 genotyped donors. The study aimed to test whether cataloging public T cell receptors could reveal signatures of past pathogen exposure. The T cell repertoires of some 670 subjects were profiled by immunosequencing and related to cytomegalovirus serostatus. A separate validation cohort of roughly 130 different subjects was used in addition to the roughly 620-subject first cohort. High-throughput TCR immunosequencing, statistical association of individual TCRs with disease status, and machine learning were combined to predict cytomegalovirus infection status. A later analysis re-examined previously published TCR beta repertoires from about 700 donors and added high-resolution HLA genotyping to investigate patterns of TCR occurrence. Rather than drawing on any new phenotypic data, the later analysis identified candidate immune exposures from TCR beta sequences and the way those sequences occurred across donors. In an earlier analysis of over 550 of the donors, high-throughput TCR beta sequencing was used to judge whether each TCR beta V gene segment behaved as functional or pseudogenic. Donor age, sex, ethnicity and CMV serostatus were collected together with the repertoire data. A later genetic analysis took genome-wide SNP genotypes for about 55% of the 666 donors and used that subset as a discovery cohort. Every repertoire in the discovery cohort had been generated on one and the same sequencing platform. Class I and class II HLA loci were covered by the typing at four-digit resolution. Typing coverage varied by locus: about 629-640 donors for A, B, C, DRB1 and DQB1; about 520 for DQA1; over 600 for DPA1; roughly 470 for DPB1. Several DR-DQ haplotypes were treated as single units for association and clustering because of strong linkage in the cohort. Among several hundred genotyped donors of the cohort, an average of about 240,000 unique TCR beta nucleotide sequences was sequenced per donor, of which approximately 18% were non-productive. Study-wide findings and limitations: A total of 150 or so TCR beta chains were listed by the study as associated with cytomegalovirus. In an earlier analysis of 450 to 750 of the donors, most TCR beta V segments appeared in productive rearrangements about 90% or about 30% of the time, broadly matching IMGT annotations. Compared with the 666-donor mean, donors in an Asian-associated ancestry cluster had fewer N-insertions in productive TCRs, according to a later genetic analysis. Several of the top co-occurrence clusters appeared to be linked to parvovirus B19, influenza, CMV and Epstein-Barr virus, according to a later analysis. A few of the identified cytomegalovirus-associated TCR beta chains were confirmed in vitro to be specific for cytomegalovirus antigens. Assigning TCR associations to individual alleles was difficult when HLA alleles, especially DR and DQ, strongly co-occurred. According to a later analysis, most CMV-associated TCR beta chains appeared to be HLA-restricted, and the HLA associations seemed to be driven largely by CMV exposure. Some IMGT-functional V segments, including TRBV6-2 and TRBV6-3, could not be distinguished by the 87-base-pair reads and were therefore excluded. According to a later analysis, TCR association rates differed among HLA loci, with DRB1 alleles showing the most associated TCRs and HLA-C alleles showing the fewest. The authors suggested that the approach could potentially be generalized to other disease states and immunological phenotypes. Immune exposure information for the cohort was limited to CMV serostatus. Sequencing depth was assumed to be roughly uniform across donors in the presence/absence analyses, though that assumption may not hold. Most TCR sequences were observed very rarely across donors, whereas some public TCRs were present in many individuals. A further reported finding was that TCR beta sequences accurately predicted the HLA-A and HLA-B alleles for most subjects in the first cohort. In both the original and validation cohorts, the classifier was reported to diagnose cytomegalovirus status with high specificity and sensitivity. In a later analysis, around 17,000 TCR beta sequences were associated with specific HLA alleles at a false discovery rate of 0.05. Because counts were too low, 15 to 20 rarely observed V segments, including chromosome 9 orphons, were excluded from the earlier analysis of 587 of the donors. This cohort had only TCR beta chains sequenced, and the lack of alpha or paired-chain data limited which features could be detected. Linkage disequilibrium might explain the correlated functional status among segregating V segments, but an unknown experimental factor could not be excluded. A group of highly shared sequence variants was considered likely to be a technical artifact of the sequencing pipeline. An association between a missense DCLRE1C variant and V-gene and J-gene trimming of TCR beta chains was found in a later genetic analysis and replicated in an independent cohort. Because HLA typing was missing for some donors at each locus, association tests included only the typed subset. A later analysis found that HLA-associated TCR beta chains were more clonally expanded and had lower generation probabilities than equally common non-associated chains.

CDR1 is given as SGHNT and CDR2 as YYREEE, both from the germline V gene (reference sequence). Its CDR3 holds 17 amino acids, cysteine through phenylalanine. The only DNA kept is the CDR3, 51 bases in frame from the first base. V sheds 4 bases and J sheds 4 bases, leaving 23 bases between their ends. The cohort comprised 550 to 700 healthy bone marrow donors. At the time of sampling, every cohort member was nominally healthy, though immune exposures that went unrecorded were likely present. The donor tested CMV seronegative, placing the donor among the 350 to 400 seronegative members of the cohort. Each donor provided a peripheral blood sample, and peripheral blood mononuclear cells were used for TCR beta sequencing. The Qiagen DNeasy Blood Extraction Kit was used to extract genomic DNA from the blood cell samples. Library generation was performed with the immunoSEQ multiplex PCR assay. For the multiplex PCR, a mixture combining 60 forward primers for TCR Vbeta segments and 13 reverse primers for TCR Jbeta segments was used. A multiplex PCR assay on genomic DNA amplified the CDR3 region of rearranged TCR beta genes. Amplified TCR beta libraries were sequenced as 87-base-pair reads on the Illumina HiSeq System. In the paper's pipeline: A later analysis counted some 80 million unique TCR beta chains across the 666 repertoires, and 10 million to 11 million of these chains were shared by at least two donors. To remove PCR and sequencing errors, raw reads were error-corrected and collapsed into unique sequences using a nearest-neighbor algorithm that merged closely related sequences. V, D and J gene segments were assigned by aligning CDR3 sequences to IMGT reference sequences. For a sequence to be retained, a match of at least six nucleotides to both a V gene segment and a J gene segment was required. Rearrangements were classified as productive when the CDR3 lacked stop codons and remained in frame with V and J, and all other rearrangements were classified as non-productive. Following IMGT convention, CDR3 was defined as the stretch from the second conserved V-encoded cysteine to the conserved J-encoded phenylalanine. The earlier analysis of some 600 of the donors excluded sequences that lacked an unambiguous match to a single V gene segment. An earlier analysis of approximately 590 of the donors classified V segments as functional when productive rearrangements were above 56.7% and as segregating when the standard deviation between donors was above 5%. A statistical classification framework was built for diagnosing cytomegalovirus status from the catalog of TCR beta chain sequences. V and J gene assignment, in a later analysis, came from comparing TCR nucleotide sequences with IMGT/GENE-DB human TR gene sequences. Using the TCRdist pipeline, a later analysis assigned CDR3 sequences along with most-parsimonious VDJ recombination scenarios. In a later analysis, every TCR beta chain was defined by the combination of its CDR3 amino acid sequence and its V-gene family, and reads without a unique V-gene family were dropped. A later analysis removed 592 highly shared, low-generation-probability nucleotide sequences to deal with suspected cross-contamination and a sequencing artifact. For each public chain, a later analysis derived a clonal expansion index from normalized ranks of inferred template counts within each repertoire. In a later analysis, generation probabilities were computed using a VDJ recombination model fitted to out-of-frame rearrangements, and the results were checked against IGoR. In a later analysis, hypergeometric tests were used to score TCR-TCR, TCR-HLA and TCR-CMV co-occurrence, with a repertoire-size bias correction applied to TCR pairs. To estimate false discovery rates, a later analysis permuted the HLA or CMV assignments 20 times. In a later analysis, co-occurring TCRs were grouped with DBSCAN, and TCRdist sequence similarity was added when clustering was performed within HLA-allele-positive subsets. For co-occurrence clustering, repertoires with fewer than 30,000 or more than 120,000 public chains were excluded, along with 4 to 6 repertoires with anomalous nucleotide sharing. Here the immuneACCESS table is served through TCRdb, limited to in-frame sequences with V and J called. Missing clones are a known gap in these copies; in checked studies unresolved V genes cover under half, and the rest lacks a known reason. Clonal size and the V and J genes are those of that table, whereas D and trimming came from the DNA. This sample is represented by around 150,000 clones; around 80% of them were singletons. The ten top clones hold approximately 14% of the sample.

In the case of this clone: No antigen is known for it. Base qualities are not at hand, and no much larger clone is one base apart.

The chain is assembled from TRBV5-4 and TRBJ1-1; the D gene is perhaps TRBD1, from 5 matching bases. This TCR derives from a woman aged 40 to 50 in good health and CMV-seronegative. The sample taken for sequencing was PBMCs. The CDR3 region reads CASSPDTGPLRSTEAFF. Here is the DNA: TGTGCCAGCAGCCCGGATACAGGCCCCTTACGGAGCACTGAAGCTTTCTTT.